This TCR beta chain was profiled in a study of brain T cells in children with intractable seizures. Notes on the study in general: Clones missing pre-surgery may reflect undersampling of that blood sample. Patients' HCMV serostatus was unknown; virus specificity rests on CDR3 similarity alone.

Profiled with immunoSEQ multiplex PCR; TCRdb holds only in-frame clones, not every one. In the table there are 110,000 or so clones, 85% to 95% of which are singletons. The sequenced cases were selected for having the highest brain T cell transcript signatures. Patients received at least one anti-epileptic drug before surgery. The CDR3 spans 14 residues. V dropped 6 bases and J dropped 0 bases, with 9 bases sitting between them. Looked up from germline, CDR1 is SNHLY and CDR2 is FYNNEI. As regards this clone: As yet, its antigen is unknown.

The sequenced sample was peripheral blood, obtained at surgery. The source of this sequence is a boy less than two years old with hemimegalencephaly and intractable seizures. This chain uses TRBV2 with TRBJ1-5; D is undetermined. CDR3: CASSGAYSNQPQHF. Written as DNA, the CDR3 is TGTGCCAGCAGCGGCGCCTATAGCAATCAGCCCCAGCATTTT.